Given below is one TCR beta chain in context. The trim removed 4 bases at V and 0 bases at J, leaving 8 bases unmatched. The CDR3 contains 17 residues. Germline CDR1 and CDR2: SGDLS and YYNGEE. Residents of 20 to 25 US areas, aged about 18 to 95 years, made up the participants. Donors in Cohort 3 counted as recovered after two negative PCRs, clearance, or symptom resolution. Only in-frame clones appear in the TCRdb table, and some are missing; sequencing was by immunoSEQ multiplex PCR. In the table there are a few hundred thousand clones, roughly 84% of which are singletons. The data were obtained in a study of blood T cell repertoires in COVID-19. As for the study in general: There were acute and convalescent COVID-19 samples, and they came from the United States, Italy and Spain.

The chain recombines TRBV9 with TRBJ2-3; 10 bases fit TRBD2. The sample taken for sequencing was PBMCs or T cells enriched from blood (not recorded which). This TCR came from a woman younger than 45 who had recovered from COVID-19. CDR3 nucleotides: TGTGCCAGCAGCCCCCCCAGACTAGCGGGTAGCACAGATACGCAGTATTTT. As protein: CASSPPRLAGSTDTQYF.